A single sample is the source of the 7 T cell receptor beta chains below, sequenced in a study of blood T cell repertoires in COVID-19. Some clones are missing from TCRdb's copy, which holds only in-frame ones; the method was immunoSEQ multiplex PCR. The sample contains approximately 120,000 clones, about 94% of which appear only once. The source material was peripheral blood. The receptors stem from a man aged 50-60 years with COVID-19, enrolled during active disease.

This chain connects TRBV27 to TRBJ2-2, with 12 bases that match TRBD2. V shed 2 bases and J 6 bases; nucleotides not matched to a gene: 7. This CDR3 comprises 17 residues. Germline CDR1 is MNHEY and CDR2 is SMNVEV (reference sequence). The CDR3, as DNA: TGTGCCAGCAGTTTAAGACTAGCGGGAGTCGTAGCCGGGGAGCTGTTTTTT. It translates to CASSLRLAGVVAGELFF.

This clone has just one count. The V call is TRBV30, the J call TRBJ2-1; possible D gene TRBD2, 5 bases. The CDR3 contains 14 residues. Germline V gene lookup returns CDR1 GTSNPN and CDR2 SVGIG (reference sequence). V was shortened by 1 base and J by 4 bases, with 11 bases between the two germline ends. In DNA, the CDR3 is TGTGCCTGGAGTGGGCTAGCCCTATACAATGAGCAGTTCTTC. Protein sequence: CAWSGLALYNEQFF.

V is TRBV7-2 and J is TRBJ2-7, with 9 bases that match TRBD1. The CDR3 is 14 amino acids. The germline gives CDR1 SGHTA, CDR2 FQGNSA. The V and J ends lost 1 base and 5 bases, in that order; junction bases with no gene match: 3. CDR3 in DNA: TGTGCCAGCAGCTTAGGGGACAGGGTTCACGAGCAGTACTTC. Translating gives CASSLGDRVHEQYF.

This chain connects TRBV24-1 to TRBJ2-3, with 8 bases identical to TRBD1. This CDR3 comprises 13 residues. Germline V CDR1 and CDR2: KGHDR, SFDVKD. J was trimmed by 2 bases and V by 7 bases; bases with no gene match: 1. The CDR3 loop reads CATRGQVTDTQYF. CDR3 sequence (DNA): TGTGCCACCAGGGGACAGGTCACAGATACGCAGTATTTT.

This clone showed up just a few times. The chain is built from TRBV6-1 and TRBJ1-6; TRBD1 is a possible D gene (5 bases). V dropped 2 bases and J dropped 3 bases, with 5 bases sitting between them. The germline gives CDR1 MNHNS, CDR2 SASEGT. This CDR3 is 14 amino acids long. For the CDR3, the DNA is TGTGCCAGCAGTGAAACAGGCTATAATTCACCCCTCCACTTT. This sequence encodes CASSETGYNSPLHF.

This chain uses TRBV19 with TRBJ2-7; 8 nucleotides align to TRBD1. The CDR3 is made up of 13 amino acids. The germline gives CDR1 LNHDA, CDR2 SQIVND (reference sequence). V lost 8 bases to trimming and J lost 0 bases; unmatched junction nucleotides: 3. As DNA, the CDR3 is TGTGCCAGTCGAGGGACAGGCTCCTACGAGCAGTACTTC. This translates into CASRGTGSYEQYF. The full variable domain, its missing parts supplied by reference TRBV19 and TRBJ2-7, is DGGITQSPKYLFRKEGQNVTLSCEQNLNHDAMYWYRQDPGQGLRLIYYSQIVNDFQKGDIAEGYSVSREKKESFPLTVTSAQKNPTAFYLCASRGTGSYEQYFGPGTRLTVT.

CDR3 DNA: TGTGCCAGCAGCTTTAGCCAGGGAAGCACAGATACGCAGTATTTT. As protein: CASSFSQGSTDTQYF. The J gene is TRBJ2-3, the V gene TRBV9; TRBD1 might be the D (5 bases). The ends were cut back, 4 bases at V and 0 bases at J, with 12 bases in the middle. This CDR3 comprises 15 residues. Germline V gene lookup returns CDR1 SGDLS and CDR2 YYNGEE. The entire variable domain, with the rest obtained from reference TRBV9 and TRBJ2-3, is as follows: DSGVTQTPKHLITATGQRVTLRCSPRSGDLSVYWYQQSLDQGLQFLIQYYNGEERAKGNILERFSAQQFPDLHSELNLSSLELGDSALYFCASSFSQGSTDTQYFGPGTRLTVL.